This TCR beta chain was documented in a study of blood T cell repertoires in COVID-19. As for the study in general: PBMCs, B-cell-depleted T cells, or T cells provided the cDNA or gDNA that made up the material.

CDR1 is SNHLY and CDR2 is FYNNEI in the germline V gene. V was trimmed by 7 bases and J by 1 base, leaving 11 bases between them. This CDR3 comprises 14 residues. Some clones are missing from TCRdb's copy, which holds only in-frame ones; the method was immunoSEQ multiplex PCR. Of about 90,000 clones listed, 75% to 95% are singletons. The sequenced material came from peripheral blood. The source is a human donor with active COVID-19. The donor label of this sample is uncertain. The chain links TRBV2 to TRBJ2-1; no reliable D call. This chain's CDR3 is CASTESSSYNEQFF. The CDR3 nucleotides read TGTGCCAGCACCGAGAGTAGTTCCTACAATGAGCAGTTCTTC.